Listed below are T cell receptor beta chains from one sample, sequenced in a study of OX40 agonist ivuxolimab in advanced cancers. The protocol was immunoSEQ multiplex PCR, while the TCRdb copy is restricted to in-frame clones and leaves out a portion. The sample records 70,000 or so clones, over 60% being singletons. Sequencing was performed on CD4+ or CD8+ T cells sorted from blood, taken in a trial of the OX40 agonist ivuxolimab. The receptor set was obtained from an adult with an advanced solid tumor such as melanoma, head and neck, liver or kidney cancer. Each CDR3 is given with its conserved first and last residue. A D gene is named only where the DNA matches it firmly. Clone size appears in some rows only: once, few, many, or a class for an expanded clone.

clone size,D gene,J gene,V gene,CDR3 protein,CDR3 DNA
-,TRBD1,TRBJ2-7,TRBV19,CASSRTLAGGRDEQYF,TGTGCCAGTAGTCGCACTCTAGCAGGGGGCAGGGACGAGCAGTACTTC
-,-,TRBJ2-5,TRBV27,CASSQIQGPQETQYF,TGTGCCAGCAGTCAGATACAGGGTCCTCAAGAGACCCAGTACTTC
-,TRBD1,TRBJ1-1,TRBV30,CAWSPKDRGGTEAFF,TGTGCCTGGAGTCCGAAGGACAGGGGAGGCACTGAAGCTTTCTTT
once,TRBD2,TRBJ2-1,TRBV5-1,CASSSAVGGGAGEQFF,TGCGCCAGCAGCTCGGCGGTCGGCGGGGGGGCAGGAGAGCAGTTCTTC
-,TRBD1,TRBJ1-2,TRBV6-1,CASSGTGASGYTF,TGTGCCAGCAGTGGGACAGGGGCTAGTGGCTACACCTTC
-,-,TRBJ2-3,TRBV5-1,CASSLDAQWDTQYF,TGCGCCAGCAGCTTGGACGCCCAGTGGGATACGCAGTATTTT
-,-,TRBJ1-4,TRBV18,CASSLAATNEKLFF,TGTGCCAGCTCACTCGCAGCAACTAATGAAAAACTGTTTTTT
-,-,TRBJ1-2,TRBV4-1,CASSQVIQAGDRNYGYTF,TGCGCCAGCAGCCAAGTGATACAGGCAGGCGATCGTAACTATGGCTACACCTTC
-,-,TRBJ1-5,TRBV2,CASSERGPNQPQHF,TGTGCCAGCAGTGAACGGGGCCCCAATCAGCCCCAGCATTTT
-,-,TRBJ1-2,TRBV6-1,CASSEHGQSFYGYTF,TGTGCCAGCAGTGAACATGGACAGTCTTTCTATGGCTACACCTTC
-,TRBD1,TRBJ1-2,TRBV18,CASSQADRGEYGYTF,TGTGCCAGCTCACAGGCAGACAGGGGGGAATATGGCTACACCTTC
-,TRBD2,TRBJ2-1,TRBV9,CASSVELAGVRNEQFF,TGTGCCAGCAGCGTTGAACTAGCGGGAGTTCGAAATGAGCAGTTCTTC
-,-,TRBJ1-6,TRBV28,CASSLGGRGSSYNSPLHF,TGTGCCAGCAGTTTAGGTGGTAGGGGGAGCTCCTATAATTCACCCCTCCACTTT
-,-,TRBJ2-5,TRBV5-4,CASSSPTGPETQYF,TGTGCCAGCAGCTCCCCCACGGGGCCGGAGACCCAGTACTTC
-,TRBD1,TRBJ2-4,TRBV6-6,CASTRTGENIQYF,TGTGCCAGCACCAGGACAGGGGAAAACATTCAGTACTTC
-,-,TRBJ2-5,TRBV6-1,CASIAGGLGTQYF,TGTGCCAGCATTGCAGGGGGGCTTGGGACCCAGTACTTC
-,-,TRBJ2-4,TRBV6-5,CATQGGLAKNIQYF,TGTGCCACCCAGGGTGGGCTAGCCAAAAACATTCAGTACTTC
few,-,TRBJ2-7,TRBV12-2,CASREGLAGLRQYF,TGTGCAAGTCGCGAGGGACTAGCGGGGCTTCGGCAGTACTTC
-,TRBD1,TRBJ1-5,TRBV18,CASSLDRDQPQHF,TGTGCCAGCTCACTAGACAGGGATCAGCCCCAGCATTTT